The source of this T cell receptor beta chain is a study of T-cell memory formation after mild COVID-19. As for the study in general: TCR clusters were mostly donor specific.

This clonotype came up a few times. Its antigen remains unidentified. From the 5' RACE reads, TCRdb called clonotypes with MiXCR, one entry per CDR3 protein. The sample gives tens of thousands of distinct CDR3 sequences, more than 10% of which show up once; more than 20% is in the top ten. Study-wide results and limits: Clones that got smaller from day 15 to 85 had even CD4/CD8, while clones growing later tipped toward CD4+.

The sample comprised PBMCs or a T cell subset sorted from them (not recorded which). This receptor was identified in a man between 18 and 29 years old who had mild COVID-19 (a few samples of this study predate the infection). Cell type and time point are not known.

CDR3 nucleotides: TGCGCCAGCAGCCGATTATGGACTGGAAGCTACGAGCAGTACTTC. Its protein is CASSRLWTGSYEQYF. V usage is TRBV4-3 and J usage is TRBJ2-7; a possible D gene is TRBD2 (5 bases). Trimming pared 4 bases from V and 3 bases from J, leaving 16 bases between. Looked up from germline, CDR1 is LGHNA and CDR2 is YSLEER. CDR3 length equals 15 residues.